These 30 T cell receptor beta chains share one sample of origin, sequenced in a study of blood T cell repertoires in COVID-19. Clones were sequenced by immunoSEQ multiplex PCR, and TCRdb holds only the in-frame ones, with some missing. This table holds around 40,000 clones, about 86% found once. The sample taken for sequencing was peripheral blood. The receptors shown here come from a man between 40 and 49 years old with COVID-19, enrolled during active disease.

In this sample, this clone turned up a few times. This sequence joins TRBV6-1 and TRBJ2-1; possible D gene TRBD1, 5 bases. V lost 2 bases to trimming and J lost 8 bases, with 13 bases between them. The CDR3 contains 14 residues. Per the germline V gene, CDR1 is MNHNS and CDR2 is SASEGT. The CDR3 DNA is TGTGCCAGCAGTGAAAGGGGCCTTCCCGATGAGCAGTTCTTC. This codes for CASSERGLPDEQFF.

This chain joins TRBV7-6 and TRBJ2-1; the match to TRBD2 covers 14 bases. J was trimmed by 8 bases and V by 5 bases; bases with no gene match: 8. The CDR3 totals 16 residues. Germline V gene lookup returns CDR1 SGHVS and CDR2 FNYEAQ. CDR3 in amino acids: CASSLRTSGGWDEQFF. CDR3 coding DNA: TGTGCCAGCAGCCTGAGGACTAGCGGGGGGTGGGATGAGCAGTTCTTC.

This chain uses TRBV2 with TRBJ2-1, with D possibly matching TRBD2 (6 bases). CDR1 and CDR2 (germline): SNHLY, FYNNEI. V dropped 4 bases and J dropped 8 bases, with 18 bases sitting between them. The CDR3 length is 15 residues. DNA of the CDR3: TGTGCCAGCAGTGCGGAGGGCGACTTCAGCGATGAGCAGTTCTTC. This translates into CASSAEGDFSDEQFF.

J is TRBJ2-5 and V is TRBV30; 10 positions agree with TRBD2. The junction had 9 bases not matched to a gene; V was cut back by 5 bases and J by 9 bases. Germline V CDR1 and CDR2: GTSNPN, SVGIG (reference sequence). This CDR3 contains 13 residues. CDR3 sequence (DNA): TGTGCCTGGGCTTTAGCGGGGGGCCAGGCCCAGTACTTC. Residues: CAWALAGGQAQYF.

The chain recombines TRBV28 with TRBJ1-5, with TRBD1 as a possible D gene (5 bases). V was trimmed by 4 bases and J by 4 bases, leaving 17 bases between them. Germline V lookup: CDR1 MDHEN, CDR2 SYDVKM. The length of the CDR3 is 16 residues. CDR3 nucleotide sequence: TGTGCCAGCAGTTCACCGACAGAAAATAAGAATCAGCCCCAGCATTTT. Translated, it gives CASSSPTENKNQPQHF.

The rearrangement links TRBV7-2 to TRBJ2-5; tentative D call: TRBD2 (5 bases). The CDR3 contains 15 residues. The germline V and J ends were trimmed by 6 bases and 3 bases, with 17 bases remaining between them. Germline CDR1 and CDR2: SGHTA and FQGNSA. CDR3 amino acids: CASRVPGNLKETQYF. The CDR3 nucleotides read TGTGCCAGCAGGGTTCCGGGAAACCTAAAAGAGACCCAGTACTTC.

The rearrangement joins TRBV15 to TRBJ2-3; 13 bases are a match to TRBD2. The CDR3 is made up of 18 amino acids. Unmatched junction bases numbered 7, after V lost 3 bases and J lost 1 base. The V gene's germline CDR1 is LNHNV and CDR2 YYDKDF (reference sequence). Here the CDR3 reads CATSRSGTSGDGTDTQYF. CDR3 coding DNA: TGTGCCACCAGCAGGAGCGGGACTAGCGGGGATGGCACAGATACGCAGTATTTT.

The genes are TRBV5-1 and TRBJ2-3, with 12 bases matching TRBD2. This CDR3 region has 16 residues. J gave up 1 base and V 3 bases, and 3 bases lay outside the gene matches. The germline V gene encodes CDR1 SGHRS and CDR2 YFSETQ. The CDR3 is CASSSGLAGRTDTQYF. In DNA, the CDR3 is TGCGCCAGCAGCTCCGGACTAGCGGGACGCACAGATACGCAGTATTTT.

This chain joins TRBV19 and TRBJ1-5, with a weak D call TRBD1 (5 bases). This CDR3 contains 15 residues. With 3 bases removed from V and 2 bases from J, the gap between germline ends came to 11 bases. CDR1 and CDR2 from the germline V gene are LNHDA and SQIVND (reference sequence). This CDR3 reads CASSMGRAGNQPQHF. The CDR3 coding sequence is TGTGCCAGTAGTATGGGCAGGGCTGGCAATCAGCCCCAGCATTTT.

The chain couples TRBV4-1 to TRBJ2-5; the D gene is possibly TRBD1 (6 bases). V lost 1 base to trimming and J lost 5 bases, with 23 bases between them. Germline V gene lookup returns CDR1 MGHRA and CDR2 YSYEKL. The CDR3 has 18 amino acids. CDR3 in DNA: TGCGCCAGCAGCCAAGGCGAAAGGGGGACAATGGGGATTGAGACCCAGTACTTC. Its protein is CASSQGERGTMGIETQYF.

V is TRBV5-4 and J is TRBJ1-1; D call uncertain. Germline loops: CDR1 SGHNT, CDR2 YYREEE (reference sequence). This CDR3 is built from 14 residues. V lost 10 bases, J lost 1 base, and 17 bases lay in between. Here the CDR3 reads CAGSIGGRNTEAFF. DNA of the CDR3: TGTGCCGGCTCAATTGGAGGGAGGAACACTGAAGCTTTCTTT.

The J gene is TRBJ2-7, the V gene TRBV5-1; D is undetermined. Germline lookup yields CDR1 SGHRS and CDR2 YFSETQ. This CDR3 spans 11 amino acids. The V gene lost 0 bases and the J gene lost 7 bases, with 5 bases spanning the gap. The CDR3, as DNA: TGCGCCAGCAGCTTGGAGCGAGAGCAGTACTTC. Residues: CASSLEREQYF.

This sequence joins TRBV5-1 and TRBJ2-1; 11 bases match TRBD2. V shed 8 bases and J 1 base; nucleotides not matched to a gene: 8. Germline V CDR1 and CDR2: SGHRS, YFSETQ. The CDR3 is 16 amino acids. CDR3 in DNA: TGCGCCAGTACTACACTAGCGGGAGAATCCTACAATGAGCAGTTCTTC. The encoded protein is CASTTLAGESYNEQFF. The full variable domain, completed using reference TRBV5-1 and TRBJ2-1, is KAGVTQTPRYLIKTRGQQVTLSCSPISGHRSVSWYQQTPGQGLQFLFEYFSETQRNKGNFPGRFSGRQFSNSRSEMNVSTLELGDSALYLCASTTLAGESYNEQFFGPGTRLTVL.

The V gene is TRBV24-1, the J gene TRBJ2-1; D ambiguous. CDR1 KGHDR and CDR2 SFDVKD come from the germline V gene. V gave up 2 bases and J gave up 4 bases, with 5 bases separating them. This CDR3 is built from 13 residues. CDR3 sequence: CATSDSNYNEQFF. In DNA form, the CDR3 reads TGTGCCACCAGTGATTCTAATTACAATGAGCAGTTCTTC.

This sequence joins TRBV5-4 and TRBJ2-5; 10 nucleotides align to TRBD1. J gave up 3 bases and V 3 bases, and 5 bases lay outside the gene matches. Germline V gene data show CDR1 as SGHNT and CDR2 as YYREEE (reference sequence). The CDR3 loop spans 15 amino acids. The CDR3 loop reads CASSSPTGGKETQYF. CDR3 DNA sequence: TGTGCCAGCAGCTCGCCGACAGGGGGCAAAGAGACCCAGTACTTC.

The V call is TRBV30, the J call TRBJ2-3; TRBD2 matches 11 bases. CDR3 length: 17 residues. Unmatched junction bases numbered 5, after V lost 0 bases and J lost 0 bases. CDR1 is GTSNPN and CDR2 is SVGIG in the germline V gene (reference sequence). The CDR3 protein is CAWSVSRTSGSTDTQYF. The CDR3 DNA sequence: TGTGCCTGGAGTGTAAGTCGGACTAGCGGGAGCACAGATACGCAGTATTTT.

In nucleotides, the CDR3 is TGTGCCAGCAGCCTGGGCCAGGGAGGGAATGGCTACACCTTC. Translating gives CASSLGQGGNGYTF. The rearrangement links TRBV3-1 (or the pseudogene TRBV3-2) to TRBJ1-2, with D possibly matching TRBD1 (5 bases). Trimming cost V 4 bases and J 6 bases, with 15 bases left between them. Germline V gene lookup returns CDR1 LGHDT and CDR2 YNNKEL (reference sequence). The length of the CDR3 is 14 residues.

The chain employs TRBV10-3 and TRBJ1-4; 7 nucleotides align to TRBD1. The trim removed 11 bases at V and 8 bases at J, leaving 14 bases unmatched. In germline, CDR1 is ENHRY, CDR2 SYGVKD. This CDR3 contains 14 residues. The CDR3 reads CAPDRNRGGEKLFF. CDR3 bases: TGTGCCCCGGACCGCAACAGGGGTGGCGAAAAACTGTTTTTT.

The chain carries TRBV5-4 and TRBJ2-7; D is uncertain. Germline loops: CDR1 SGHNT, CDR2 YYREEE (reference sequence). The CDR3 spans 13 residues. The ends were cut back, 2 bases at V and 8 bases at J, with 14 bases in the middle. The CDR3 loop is CASSFMYDNKQYF. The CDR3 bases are TGTGCCAGCAGCTTTATGTATGACAATAAGCAGTACTTC. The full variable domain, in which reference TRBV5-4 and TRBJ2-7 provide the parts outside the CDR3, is ETGVTQSPTHLIKTRGQQVTLRCSSQSGHNTVSWYQQALGQGPQFIFQYYREEENGRGNFPPRFSGLQFPNYSSELNVNALELDDSALYLCASSFMYDNKQYFGPGTRLTVT.

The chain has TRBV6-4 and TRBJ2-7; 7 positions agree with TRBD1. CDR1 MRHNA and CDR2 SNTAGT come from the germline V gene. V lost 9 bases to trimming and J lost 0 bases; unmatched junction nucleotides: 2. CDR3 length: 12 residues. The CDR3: CARHRGSYEQYF. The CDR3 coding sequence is TGTGCCAGACACAGGGGCTCCTACGAGCAGTACTTC.

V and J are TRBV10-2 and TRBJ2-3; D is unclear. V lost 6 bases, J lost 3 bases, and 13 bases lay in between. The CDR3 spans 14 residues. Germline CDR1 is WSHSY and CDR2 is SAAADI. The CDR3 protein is CASRETGATDTQYF. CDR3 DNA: TGCGCCAGCAGAGAAACGGGTGCGACAGATACGCAGTATTTT.

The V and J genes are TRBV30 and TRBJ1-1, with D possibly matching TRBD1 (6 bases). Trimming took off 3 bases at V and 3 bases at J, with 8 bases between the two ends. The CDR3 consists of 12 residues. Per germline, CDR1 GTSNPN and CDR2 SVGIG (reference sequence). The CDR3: CAWSRGDTEAFF. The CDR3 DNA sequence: TGTGCCTGGAGCAGGGGTGACACTGAAGCTTTCTTT.

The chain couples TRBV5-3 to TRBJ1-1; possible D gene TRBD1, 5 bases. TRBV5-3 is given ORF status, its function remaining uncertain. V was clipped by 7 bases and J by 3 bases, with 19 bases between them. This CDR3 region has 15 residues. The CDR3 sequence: CARRRGGRADTEAFF. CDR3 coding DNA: TGTGCCAGACGCCGGGGGGGAAGGGCGGACACTGAAGCTTTCTTT.

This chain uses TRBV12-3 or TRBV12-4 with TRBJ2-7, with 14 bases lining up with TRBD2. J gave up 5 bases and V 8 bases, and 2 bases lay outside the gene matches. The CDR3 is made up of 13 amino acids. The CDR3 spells CASGTSGSHEQYF. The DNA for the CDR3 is TGTGCCAGCGGGACTAGCGGGAGCCACGAGCAGTACTTC.

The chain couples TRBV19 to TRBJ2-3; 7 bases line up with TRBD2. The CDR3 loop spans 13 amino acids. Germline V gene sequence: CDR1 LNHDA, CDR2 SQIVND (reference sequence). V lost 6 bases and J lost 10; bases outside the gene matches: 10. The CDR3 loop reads CASRPPSGKAQYF. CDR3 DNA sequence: TGTGCCAGTAGACCCCCAAGCGGGAAGGCGCAGTATTTT.

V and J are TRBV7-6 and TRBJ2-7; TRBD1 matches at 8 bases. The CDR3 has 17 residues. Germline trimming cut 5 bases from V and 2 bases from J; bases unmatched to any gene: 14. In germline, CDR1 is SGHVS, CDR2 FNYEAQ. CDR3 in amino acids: CASSVVMPGQAPYEQYF. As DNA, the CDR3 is TGTGCCAGCAGCGTAGTGATGCCGGGACAGGCGCCCTACGAGCAGTACTTC.

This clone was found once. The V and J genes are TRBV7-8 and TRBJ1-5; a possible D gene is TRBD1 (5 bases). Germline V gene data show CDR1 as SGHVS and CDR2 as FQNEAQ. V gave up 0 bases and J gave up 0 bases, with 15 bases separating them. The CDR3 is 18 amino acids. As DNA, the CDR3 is TGTGCCAGCAGCTTAGCACAGCAGGGCGAACATAGCAATCAGCCCCAGCATTTT. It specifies CASSLAQQGEHSNQPQHF.

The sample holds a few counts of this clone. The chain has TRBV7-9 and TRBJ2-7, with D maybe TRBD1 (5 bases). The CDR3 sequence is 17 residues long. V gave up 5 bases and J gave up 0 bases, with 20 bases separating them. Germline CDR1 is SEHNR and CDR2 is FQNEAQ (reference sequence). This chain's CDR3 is CASSPRQGHPYSYEQYF. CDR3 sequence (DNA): TGTGCCAGCAGCCCACGCCAAGGACACCCATACTCCTACGAGCAGTACTTC.

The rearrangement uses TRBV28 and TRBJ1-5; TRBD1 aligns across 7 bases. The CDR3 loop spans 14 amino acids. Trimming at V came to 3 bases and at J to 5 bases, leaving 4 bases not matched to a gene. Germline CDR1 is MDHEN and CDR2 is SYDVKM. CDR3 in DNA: TGTGCCAGCAGTTTGAGGGACAGCCATCAGCCCCAGCATTTT. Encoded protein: CASSLRDSHQPQHF. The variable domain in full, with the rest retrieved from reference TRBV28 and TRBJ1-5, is DVKVTQSSRYLVKRTGEKVFLECVQDMDHENMFWYRQDPGLGLRLIYFSYDVKMKEKGDIPEGYSVSREKKERFSLILESASTNQTSMYLCASSLRDSHQPQHFGDGTRLSIL.

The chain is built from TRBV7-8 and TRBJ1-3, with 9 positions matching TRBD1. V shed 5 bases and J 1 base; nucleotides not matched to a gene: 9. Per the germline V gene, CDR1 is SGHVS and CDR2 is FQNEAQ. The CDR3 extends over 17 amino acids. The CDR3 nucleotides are TGTGCCAGCAGCGGAAGACAGGGGGGTTTTTCTGGAAACACCATATATTTT. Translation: CASSGRQGGFSGNTIYF.